Presented here are 29 T cell receptor beta chains from one specimen sequenced in a study of blood T cell repertoires in COVID-19. TCRdb's table, derived via immunoSEQ multiplex PCR, lists solely in-frame clones and lacks some. The sample carries around 190,000 clones, 80% recorded once. Input material: peripheral blood. All receptors come from a man aged 55 to 70 with acute or convalescent COVID-19.

This rearrangement joins TRBV6-5 to TRBJ2-5, with unresolved D. Germline CDR1 MNHEY, CDR2 SVGAGI. V lost 0 bases to trimming and J lost 4 bases, with 9 bases between them. CDR3 length: 14 amino acids. The CDR3 sequence is CASSYSFRRETQYF. DNA of the CDR3: TGTGCCAGCAGTTACTCGTTTCGTCGAGAGACCCAGTACTTC.

This CDR3 reads CASSSGQGKYSNQPQHF. As DNA, the CDR3 is TGTGCCAGCAGCTCCGGACAGGGCAAGTATAGCAATCAGCCCCAGCATTTT. This sequence joins TRBV7-9 and TRBJ1-5; 8 nucleotides match TRBD1. The V and J ends lost 4 bases and 0 bases, in that order; junction bases with no gene match: 8. This CDR3 has 17 amino acids. Germline CDR1 SEHNR, CDR2 FQNEAQ (reference sequence).

This rearrangement joins TRBV14 to TRBJ1-3; D uncertain. V was shortened by 4 bases and J by 2 bases, with 15 bases between the two germline ends. The germline CDR1 and CDR2 sequences are SGHDN and FVKESK. The CDR3 totals 16 residues. CDR3 sequence: CASSPSYLITGNTIYF. The DNA for the CDR3 is TGTGCCAGCAGCCCCTCCTACCTGATCACTGGAAACACCATATATTTT.

V gene TRBV2 combines with J gene TRBJ2-5; 10 bases match TRBD2. This CDR3 has 16 amino acids. Germline loops: CDR1 SNHLY, CDR2 FYNNEI. Trimming cost V 4 bases and J 1 base; bases outside gene matches: 6. CDR3 loop: CASSALRTSGQETQYF. CDR3 DNA sequence: TGTGCCAGCAGTGCCCTCCGGACTAGCGGCCAAGAGACCCAGTACTTC. The whole variable domain, filled in from reference TRBV2 and TRBJ2-5, reads EPEVTQTPSHQVTQMGQEVILRCVPISNHLYFYWYRQILGQKVEFLVSFYNNEISEKSEIFDDQFSVERPDGSNFTLKIRSTKLEDSAMYFCASSALRTSGQETQYFGPGTRLLVL.

This chain links TRBV5-6 with TRBJ2-5, with 7 nucleotides matching TRBD2. Germline CDR1 is SGHDT and CDR2 is YYEEEE. The CDR3 length is 15 residues. V lost 4 bases to trimming and J lost 1 base; unmatched junction nucleotides: 7. The CDR3 sequence is CASSPPTSAQETQYF. In DNA, the CDR3 is TGTGCCAGCAGCCCGCCTACTAGCGCCCAAGAGACCCAGTACTTC.

This chain connects TRBV15 to TRBJ2-2; a possible D gene is TRBD2 (5 bases). Germline V gene data show CDR1 as LNHNV and CDR2 as YYDKDF (reference sequence). This CDR3 is 14 amino acids long. Trimming stripped 5 bases from V and 4 bases from J, with 11 bases between. For the CDR3, the DNA is TGTGCCACCAGCTGGAGACGGGGCACCGGGGAGCTGTTTTTT. Its translation is CATSWRRGTGELFF.

In DNA, the CDR3 is TGTGCCAGCAGTTTAGGCCAGAACAATGAGCAGTTCTTC. This gives the protein CASSLGQNNEQFF. The chain joins TRBV27 to TRBJ2-1, with D unresolved. In germline, CDR1 is MNHEY, CDR2 SMNVEV (reference sequence). The CDR3 length is 13 residues. V lost 2 bases and J lost 5, with 7 bases in between.

V usage is TRBV10-3 and J usage is TRBJ1-5; perhaps TRBD1 as D (6 bases). Germline values: CDR1 ENHRY, CDR2 SYGVKD. Trimming shortened V by 6 bases and J by 0 bases, and 6 bases separated the two germline ends. The CDR3 loop spans 13 amino acids. CDR3 in amino acids: CAIRDSSNQPQHF. CDR3 DNA: TGTGCCATCAGGGACAGTAGCAATCAGCCCCAGCATTTT.

The chain joins TRBV6-5 to TRBJ1-6; TRBD1 matches 8 bases. The CDR3 loop spans 15 amino acids. The V gene end was trimmed by 6 bases and the J gene end by 7 bases; junction bases not matched to a gene: 8. Germline loops: CDR1 MNHEY, CDR2 SVGAGI. The CDR3 bases are TGTGCCAGCAGCCCGGGACAGGCGGTGAATTCACCCCTCCACTTT. Its translation: CASSPGQAVNSPLHF.

The V gene is TRBV7-6, the J gene TRBJ1-4, with 9 bases aligning to TRBD1. Germline values: CDR1 SGHVS, CDR2 FNYEAQ. This CDR3 has 15 residues. V shed 5 bases and J 7 bases; nucleotides not matched to a gene: 8. The CDR3 DNA is TGTGCCAGCAGCCCTCGGACAGGGGAAGGTGAAAAACTGTTTTTT. Translation: CASSPRTGEGEKLFF.

This chain connects TRBV5-1 to TRBJ2-1, with 11 bases fitting TRBD2. Germline V gene lookup returns CDR1 SGHRS and CDR2 YFSETQ. The CDR3 sequence is 16 residues long. The J segment lost 3 bases and the V segment lost 3 bases, leaving 5 bases of the junction unmatched. The CDR3: CASSYRTSGFYNEQFF. The CDR3 nucleotides are TGCGCCAGCAGCTACAGGACTAGCGGGTTCTACAATGAGCAGTTCTTC. The whole variable domain, remainder taken from reference TRBV5-1 and TRBJ2-1, is KAGVTQTPRYLIKTRGQQVTLSCSPISGHRSVSWYQQTPGQGLQFLFEYFSETQRNKGNFPGRFSGRQFSNSRSEMNVSTLELGDSALYLCASSYRTSGFYNEQFFGPGTRLTVL.

This chain uses TRBV6-1 with TRBJ2-3; TRBD1 might be the D (5 bases). The CDR3 spans 15 residues. CDR1 and CDR2 from the germline V gene are MNHNS and SASEGT. The V gene lost 2 bases and the J gene lost 4 bases, with 13 bases spanning the gap. The CDR3 region has the DNA TGTGCCAGCAGTGAATTTGTAGGGGCCCCAGATACGCAGTATTTT. Translation gives CASSEFVGAPDTQYF.

The chain has TRBV29-1 and TRBJ1-1, with 7 bases lining up with TRBD1. With 7 bases clipped from V and 3 bases from J, the junction kept 5 bases outside the gene matches. CDR1 and CDR2 from the germline V gene are SQVTM and ANQGSEA. CDR3 length: 12 amino acids. The CDR3 loop is CSAETGYTEAFF. As DNA, the CDR3 is TGCAGCGCCGAGACAGGGTACACTGAAGCTTTCTTT.

The CDR3 loop is CASSRADRVHQPQHF. As DNA, the CDR3 is TGTGCCAGTAGTCGGGCCGACAGGGTTCATCAGCCCCAGCATTTT. This sequence joins TRBV19 and TRBJ1-5, with 7 bases fitting TRBD1. CDR3 size: 15 residues. Per the germline V gene, CDR1 is LNHDA and CDR2 is SQIVND (reference sequence). Losses at the gene ends were 5 bases for V and 5 bases for J; bases not matched to a gene: 9.

J is TRBJ1-5 and V is TRBV4-3; unclear D gene. Germline CDR1 and CDR2: LGHNA and YSLEER. CDR3 length: 13 amino acids. V gave up 3 bases and J gave up 7 bases, with 10 bases separating them. CDR3 in DNA: TGCGCCAGCAGCCAGGAGAACGGCCAGCCCCAGCATTTT. It encodes CASSQENGQPQHF.

J is TRBJ1-3 and V is TRBV5-1, with 7 bases that match TRBD1. This CDR3 has 16 amino acids. Germline-derived CDR1 and CDR2 are SGHRS and YFSETQ. With 0 bases clipped from V and 4 bases from J, the junction kept 7 bases outside the gene matches. The CDR3 DNA reads TGCGCCAGCAGCTTGGAACCCGGGACAGTCGGAAACACCATATATTTT. Translating it yields CASSLEPGTVGNTIYF.

The chain is built from TRBV6-1 and TRBJ1-5; 9 nucleotides line up with TRBD1. CDR3 length equals 16 residues. The germline CDR1 and CDR2 sequences are MNHNS and SASEGT. Germline trimming cut 4 bases from V and 9 bases from J; bases unmatched to any gene: 13. CDR3: CASSATDRGFIAPQHF. CDR3 bases: TGTGCCAGCAGTGCCACGGACAGGGGCTTTATTGCGCCCCAGCATTTT.

The V and J genes are TRBV12-5 and TRBJ1-5, with TRBD1 matching over 8 bases. Unmatched junction bases numbered 17, after V lost 5 bases and J lost 5 bases. The length of the CDR3 is 18 residues. Germline V CDR1 and CDR2: LGHNT, FRNRAP. CDR3 amino acids: CASGLHRSLGQGYQPQHF. CDR3 DNA: TGTGCTAGTGGTCTGCACCGATCCCTTGGACAGGGTTATCAGCCCCAGCATTTT.

This chain links TRBV9 with TRBJ2-4; TRBD2 is a possible D gene (7 bases). V gave up 3 bases and J gave up 7 bases, with 14 bases separating them. CDR1 and CDR2 from the germline V gene are SGDLS and YYNGEE. There are 14 residues in the CDR3. Written as DNA, the CDR3 is TGTGCCAGCAGCGGAGGGGGAGGGCGTAACATTCAGTACTTC. Translated, it gives CASSGGGGRNIQYF. The entire variable domain, with the rest obtained from reference TRBV9 and TRBJ2-4, is as follows: DSGVTQTPKHLITATGQRVTLRCSPRSGDLSVYWYQQSLDQGLQFLIQYYNGEERAKGNILERFSAQQFPDLHSELNLSSLELGDSALYFCASSGGGGRNIQYFGAGTRLSVL.

This clone appeared many times. The V and J genes are TRBV18 and TRBJ1-1; D might be TRBD1 (5 bases). Per the germline V gene, CDR1 is KGHSH and CDR2 is LQKENI. The CDR3 loop spans 14 amino acids. V lost 5 bases and J 4 bases, leaving 14 bases between the germline ends. The CDR3, as DNA: TGTGCCAGCTCAGCTGAACAGGTCGGCACTGAAGCTTTCTTT. The encoded protein is CASSAEQVGTEAFF.

This clone was observed a few times. The chain is built from TRBV5-1 and TRBJ1-3; 7 positions agree with TRBD1. With V trimmed by 5 bases and J by 4 bases, 9 bases remained unmatched. The CDR3 consists of 15 residues. Per germline, CDR1 SGHRS and CDR2 YFSETQ. The CDR3 DNA reads as TGCGCCAGCAGTTTGTCCAGGGGGAGAGGAAACACCATATATTTT. Amino acid sequence: CASSLSRGRGNTIYF.

The chain is built from TRBV10-1 and TRBJ2-7, with 7 bases fitting TRBD2. J was trimmed by 7 bases and V by 0 bases; bases with no gene match: 15. CDR3 length: 17 amino acids. Germline assignment: CDR1 WNHNN and CDR2 SYGVQD (reference sequence). CDR3 sequence: CASSESFGGEAGREQYF. The CDR3, as DNA: TGCGCCAGCAGTGAGTCTTTCGGGGGAGAAGCGGGGAGGGAGCAGTACTTC.

The chain combines TRBV7-3 with TRBJ2-5; 11 bases are a match to TRBD1. The CDR3 sequence is 14 residues long. Germline V gene sequence: CDR1 SGHTA, CDR2 FQGTGA. V lost 5 bases, J lost 5 bases, and 4 bases stayed unmatched. DNA of the CDR3: TGTGCCAGCAGCAGGACAGGGGGCTCGGAGACCCAGTACTTC. Its translation: CASSRTGGSETQYF.

This chain connects TRBV15 to TRBJ1-1, with 12 bases that match TRBD1. V gave up 3 bases and J gave up 4 bases; unmatched junction bases: 9. The germline CDR1 and CDR2 sequences are LNHNV and YYDKDF (reference sequence). CDR3 length equals 17 residues. DNA for the CDR3: TGTGCCACCAGCAGGTCACTCCGGGACAGGGGGCCCACTGAAGCTTTCTTT. This codes for CATSRSLRDRGPTEAFF.

The chain joins TRBV5-1 to TRBJ2-3, with D unclear. Deletions cut 3 bases from V and 2 bases from J, with 4 bases between. The germline V gene has CDR1 SGHRS and CDR2 YFSETQ. The CDR3 is 12 amino acids. The CDR3 DNA is TGCGCCAGCAGCTCTCTCACAGATACGCAGTATTTT. This translates into CASSSLTDTQYF.

The V and J genes are TRBV6-6 and TRBJ1-1, with TRBD1 matching over 7 bases. This CDR3 has 18 amino acids. Germline values: CDR1 MNHNY, CDR2 SVGAGI (reference sequence). The junction had 17 bases not matched to a gene; V was cut back by 5 bases and J by 2 bases. As DNA, the CDR3 is TGTGCCAGCAGTCGCCCCATTTTCCAGGGGGACATTAACACTGAAGCTTTCTTT. Residues: CASSRPIFQGDINTEAFF.

A single count supports this clone. The chain is built from TRBV24-1 and TRBJ2-1; 7 nucleotides line up with TRBD2. The CDR3 contains 14 residues. Germline lookup yields CDR1 KGHDR and CDR2 SFDVKD. With V trimmed by 5 bases and J by 3 bases, 3 bases remained unmatched. CDR3 amino acids: CATSGASGYNEQFF. For the CDR3, the DNA is TGTGCCACCAGTGGGGCTAGCGGCTACAATGAGCAGTTCTTC.

In its sample, this clone was seen a few times. The CDR3 DNA reads TGTGCCAGCAGCGTAGGACGGGAGTTGCACCCCCTCCACTTT. Its protein product is CASSVGRELHPLHF. The chain joins TRBV9 to TRBJ1-6; no clear D. V was clipped by 0 bases and J by 13 bases, with 14 bases between them. This CDR3 has 14 amino acids. Germline values: CDR1 SGDLS, CDR2 YYNGEE.

J is TRBJ1-2 and V is TRBV2; D perhaps matches TRBD1 (6 bases). The CDR3 totals 14 residues. Germline V gives CDR1 SNHLY, CDR2 FYNNEI. V lost 7 bases to trimming and J lost 5 bases, with 17 bases between them. The CDR3 DNA follows: TGTGCCAGCACCCTGCGGGGGGCTGGGTATGGCTACACCTTC. It encodes CASTLRGAGYGYTF.